This T cell receptor beta chain was observed in a study of regulatory T cells in long-lasting Graves disease (dated by TCRdb to the early 2020s). Regarding the research as a whole: Newly diagnosed Graves' disease patients had taken antithyroid drugs for less than 3 months. Persistent Graves' disease patients were compared with newly diagnosed Graves' disease patients by peripheral blood TCR sequencing and RNA sequencing. The study took place in China and was registered as a clinical trial. A total of 35 or so samples were covered by TCR sequencing, comprising approximately 13 persistent and 20 or so newly diagnosed Graves' disease patients. The research as a whole found: As a limitation, the authors acknowledged that the small sample size may reduce accuracy. Sequencing and analysis were restricted to the TCR beta chain. Compared with newly diagnosed patients, persistent Graves' disease patients had lower TCR Shannon entropy and fewer highly expanded clones, which suggests clonal expansion. Peripheral blood alone was examined, since thyroid tissue, which constituted the primary lesion, could not be accessed. A larger number of public clonotypes was shared among persistent patients (around 2,700) than among newly diagnosed patients (roughly 980). TRBV28, TRBJ1-2 and TRBJ2-5 were preferentially used in persistent disease, while TRBV20-1 and TRBJ2-1 were favored in newly diagnosed disease.

This clonotype was found many times. Its antigen has not been determined. Base quality data are lacking; no much larger clone is found one base away. Library preparation was by multiplex PCR. The sequencer listed for this sample is Illumina HiSeq 4000. TCR beta libraries were built with iRepertoire HTBI primers and Arm-PCR amplification of CDR3 regions. Before sequencing, the PCR products went through gel purification. For the original study's pipeline: Gene usage analysis of CDR3 amino acid clonotypes used the approximately 62 TRBV and 14 TRBJ segments found across samples. Filtered high-quality paired reads were merged into contigs using COPE and FqMerger. BLAST was used to align contigs to IMGT TRBV, TRBD and TRBJ reference genes, and CDR3 was defined according to IMGT. Clonotypes above 0.1% frequency were classified as highly expanded clones. Repertoire diversity was measured by Shannon entropy, and V-J evenness by the Gini coefficient. A clonotype found in more than one individual was treated as public. The public reads were reprocessed in TCRdb via fastp at Q25 and MiXCR, keeping in-frame beta chains. Identical CDR3 protein sequences are pooled into one entry, listed with their most common genes and DNA. V and J calls and clone size were set by TCRdb, not the authors. The sample profile shows fewer than 400,000 distinct CDR3 sequences; more than 15% of them were found once. The ten largest make up 38% of the sample.

V sheds 4 bases and J sheds 0 bases, leaving 10 bases between their ends. CDR1 and CDR2 are drawn from the germline V gene: SNHLY, FYNNEI. Inclusive of the bounding cysteine and phenylalanine, the CDR3 is 14 residues long. Here the CDR3 DNA is all that survives: 42 bases in frame from base 1. The meaning of the sample's time point label: newly diagnosed GD, antithyroid drugs for less than 3 months. RNA was extracted from PBMCs in TRIzol for both TCR sequencing and RNA sequencing. The diagnosis of Graves' disease followed American Thyroid Association guidelines. Recruitment of patients was carried out at an endocrinology department in Xi'an, China. Each patient gave approximately 9 milliliters of peripheral blood, collected in an EDTA anticoagulant tube. Ficoll Paque Plus density gradient separation was used to isolate PBMCs, and no further T cell sorting was performed. An Agilent 2100 Bioanalyzer and agarose gel were used to check RNA quality, and a NanoDrop 2000 was used to measure RNA concentration.

The sequence was obtained from a female donor with Graves disease. The sample in question was peripheral blood mononuclear cells (PBMCs), obtained at new diagnosis, from a patient treated with antithyroid drugs. This sequence uses TRBV2 and TRBJ2-7, with the identity of the D gene unclear. The CDR3 amino acid sequence is: CASSVLKSSYEQYF. Read as DNA, the sequence is TGTGCCAGCAGTGTCCTTAAAAGCTCCTACGAGCAGTACTTC.